The subject of this entry is one TCR beta chain. 60 Vbeta and 13 Jbeta primers were used in PCR. Using immunoSEQ multiplex PCR, the repertoire was profiled, and TCRdb retains in-frame clones only, with some absent. This repertoire shows approximately 100,000 clones, approximately 73% found once; its top ten account for more than 3%. These data originate in a study of cytomegalovirus exposure and HLA in healthy donors. Study at large: Earlier sequencing of 200 million or so T cells yielded 95 million to 120 million unique TCR beta sequences.

The CDR3 sequence is 16 residues long. CDR1 is SNHLY and CDR2 is FYNNEI in the germline V gene. Between the trimmed V and J ends, which lost 7 bases and 4 bases, there was a span of 22 bases. The V and J genes are TRBV2 and TRBJ1-1; D perhaps matches TRBD1 (5 bases). The sequencing input was PBMCs. The source is a woman aged 50 to 60 in good health and CMV-seropositive. CDR3 loop: CASTPTAGRRSTEAFF. The CDR3 DNA reads as TGTGCCAGCACCCCAACCGCGGGACGGAGAAGCACTGAAGCTTTCTTT.